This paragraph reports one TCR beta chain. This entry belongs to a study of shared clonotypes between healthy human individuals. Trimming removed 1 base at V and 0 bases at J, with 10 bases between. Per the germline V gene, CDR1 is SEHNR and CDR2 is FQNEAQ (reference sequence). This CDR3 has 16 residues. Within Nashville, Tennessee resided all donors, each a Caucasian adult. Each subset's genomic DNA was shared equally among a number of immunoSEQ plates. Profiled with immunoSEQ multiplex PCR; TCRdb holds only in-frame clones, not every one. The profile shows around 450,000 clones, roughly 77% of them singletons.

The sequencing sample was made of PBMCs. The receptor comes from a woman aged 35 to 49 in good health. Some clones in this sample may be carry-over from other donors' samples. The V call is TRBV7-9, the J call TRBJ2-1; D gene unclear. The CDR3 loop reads CASSLGPGLSYNEQFF. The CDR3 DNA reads TGTGCCAGCAGCTTAGGGCCCGGGCTCTCCTACAATGAGCAGTTCTTC.